The 3 T cell receptor beta chains reported below all come from one sample, sequenced in a study of cytotoxic CD8 clonotypes in ibrutinib-treated CLL. Profiling relied on immunoSEQ multiplex PCR, and the TCRdb table lists in-frame clones only, not all of them. The table includes approximately 190,000 clones, about four fifths detected once. Specimen: PBMCs, collected after 12 months of ibrutinib treatment. The source of these receptors is a human donor with chronic lymphocytic leukemia.

This clone was recorded a few times. The rearrangement links TRBV6-5 to TRBJ1-1; D unresolved. The V gene's germline CDR1 is MNHEY and CDR2 SVGAGI. This CDR3 contains 16 residues. Between the trimmed V and J ends, which lost 0 bases and 3 bases, there was a span of 14 bases. CDR3 DNA: TGTGCCAGCAGTTACTCGAACTGGCGGGAGGACACTGAAGCTTTCTTT. It translates to CASSYSNWREDTEAFF.

V gene TRBV7-9 combines with J gene TRBJ1-2; TRBD1 is a possible D gene (6 bases). Germline V gene data show CDR1 as SEHNR and CDR2 as FQNEAQ (reference sequence). Trimming cost V 5 bases and J 8 bases, with 18 bases left between them. CDR3 length: 14 amino acids. Here the CDR3 DNA reads TGTGCCAGCAGCGTACCACCTACAGGGAACGGCTACACCTTC. Its protein is CASSVPPTGNGYTF.

This clone was picked up a small number of times. The rearrangement uses TRBV5-1 and TRBJ2-3; TRBD2 aligns across 14 bases. Per germline, CDR1 SGHRS and CDR2 YFSETQ. The CDR3 length is 19 residues. The V and J ends lost 6 bases and 5 bases, in that order; junction bases with no gene match: 17. DNA for the CDR3: TGCGCCAGCACCAAATTTCAGGGGACTAGCGGGAGTATTGAAGATACGCAGTATTTT. This gives the protein CASTKFQGTSGSIEDTQYF.